This T cell receptor beta chain was recovered during a study of blood T cell repertoires in COVID-19. The overall study: There were acute and convalescent COVID-19 samples, and they came from the United States, Italy and Spain. T cells, B-cell-depleted T cells, or PBMCs supplied cDNA or gDNA.

Sequencing was performed with immunoSEQ multiplex PCR; in TCRdb, only in-frame clones are kept and a portion is missing. This sample has almost 500,000 clones, with about 88% found just once. With 4 bases removed from V and 3 bases from J, the gap between germline ends came to 16 bases. The CDR3 length is 16 residues. Germline V gene data show CDR1 as LGHNA and CDR2 as YNFKEQ. This clonotype originated in a woman aged 55 to 70 who had recovered from COVID-19. The chain combines TRBV4-2 with TRBJ1-5, with D tentatively TRBD1 (5 bases). Specimen: PBMCs or T cells enriched from blood (not recorded which). The DNA of the CDR3 is TGTGCCAGCAGCCGAAAGATTGGGGCAGACAATCAGCCCCAGCATTTT. Its translation is CASSRKIGADNQPQHF.